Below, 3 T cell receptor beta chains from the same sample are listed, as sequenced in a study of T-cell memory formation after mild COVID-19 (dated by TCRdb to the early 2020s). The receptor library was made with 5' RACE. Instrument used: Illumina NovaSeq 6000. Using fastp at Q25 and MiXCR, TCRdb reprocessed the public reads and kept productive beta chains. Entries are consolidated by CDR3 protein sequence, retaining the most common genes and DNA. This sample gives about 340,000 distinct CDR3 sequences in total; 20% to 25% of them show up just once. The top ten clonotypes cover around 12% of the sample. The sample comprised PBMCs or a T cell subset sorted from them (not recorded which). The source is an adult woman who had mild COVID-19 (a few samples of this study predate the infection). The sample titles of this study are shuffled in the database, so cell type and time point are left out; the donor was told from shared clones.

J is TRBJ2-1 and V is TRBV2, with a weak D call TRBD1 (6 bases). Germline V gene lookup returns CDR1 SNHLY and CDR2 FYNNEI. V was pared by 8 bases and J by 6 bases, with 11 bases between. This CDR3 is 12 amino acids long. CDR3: CASLQTGNEQFF. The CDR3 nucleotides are TGTGCCAGCCTCCAGACAGGCAATGAGCAGTTCTTC. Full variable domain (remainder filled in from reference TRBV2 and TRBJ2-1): EPEVTQTPSHQVTQMGQEVILRCVPISNHLYFYWYRQILGQKVEFLVSFYNNEISEKSEIFDDQFSVERPDGSNFTLKIRSTKLEDSAMYFCASLQTGNEQFFGPGTRLTVL.

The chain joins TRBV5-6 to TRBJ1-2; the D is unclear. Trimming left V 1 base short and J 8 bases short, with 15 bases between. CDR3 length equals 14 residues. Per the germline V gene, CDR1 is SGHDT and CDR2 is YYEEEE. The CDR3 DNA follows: TGTGCCAGCAGCTTGTTGCGAGGTCGACACGGCTACACCTTC. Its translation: CASSLLRGRHGYTF.

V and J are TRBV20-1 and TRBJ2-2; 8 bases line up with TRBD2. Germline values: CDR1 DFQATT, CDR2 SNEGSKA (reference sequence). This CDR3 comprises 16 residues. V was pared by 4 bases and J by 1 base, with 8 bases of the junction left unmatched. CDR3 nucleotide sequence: TGCAGTGCTACTGCCGTAAGCGGGAGGAACACCGGGGAGCTGTTTTTT. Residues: CSATAVSGRNTGELFF.